A single sample gave rise to the 5 T cell receptor beta chains below, sequenced in a study of blood T cells in healthy people across ages. Combining a sample-barcoded 5' primer with a J-beta primer mix, a second PCR ran for roughly 6 to 12 cycles. TCRdb re-derived calls from the 5' RACE reads in MiXCR, one entry per CDR3 protein. The table has around 1.5 million distinct CDR3 sequences, approximately 60% seen once. The sample was blood. These receptors came from a man in his late teens or twenties in good health.

This chain connects TRBV25-1 to TRBJ2-1, with no clear D. The germline CDR1 and CDR2 sequences are MGHDK and SYGVNS. Trimming cost V 4 bases and J 10 bases, with 5 bases left between them. This CDR3 has 10 residues. CDR3 nucleotide sequence: TGTGCCAGCAGTGGGCGCGAGCAGTTCTTC. It yields the protein CASSGREQFF.

The sample holds a few counts of this clonotype. The chain links TRBV20-1 to TRBJ2-2, with 8 positions matching TRBD2. Trimming took 6 bases from V and 4 from J; bases not matched to a gene: 16. The CDR3 runs to 17 residues. Germline CDR1 DFQATT, CDR2 SNEGSKA (reference sequence). The CDR3 is CSAILPFRGGVTGELFF. CDR3 nucleotides: TGCAGTGCCATCCTCCCTTTCCGGGGGGGAGTCACCGGGGAGCTGTTTTTT.

The J gene is TRBJ1-1, the V gene TRBV29-1; weak D call: TRBD1 (5 bases). The CDR3 is 16 residues long. The V and J ends lost 0 bases and 0 bases respectively, with 14 bases between them. Germline loops: CDR1 SQVTM, CDR2 ANQGSEA. CDR3 residues: CSVEDRAPFMNTEAFF. CDR3 DNA sequence: TGCAGCGTTGAAGACAGGGCACCTTTCATGAACACTGAAGCTTTCTTT.

This chain connects TRBV28 to TRBJ2-5, with 8 bases that match TRBD1. The CDR3 is 15 amino acids. The trim removed 8 bases at V and 0 bases at J, leaving 8 bases unmatched. From germline, CDR1 is MDHEN and CDR2 SYDVKM. The CDR3 reads CASGVQGAYQETQYF. The CDR3 DNA follows: TGTGCCAGCGGGGTGCAGGGGGCGTACCAAGAGACCCAGTACTTC.

This clonotype appeared a single time. This rearrangement joins TRBV10-3 to TRBJ1-1; no clear D. CDR3 length equals 14 residues. V lost 2 bases and J lost 1, with 8 bases in between. CDR1 ENHRY and CDR2 SYGVKD come from the germline V gene. For the CDR3, the DNA is TGTGCCATCAGTGAGCCGGACGGGAACACTGAAGCTTTCTTT. It codes for CAISEPDGNTEAFF.